A single sample is the source of the 22 T cell receptor beta chains below, sequenced in a study of cytomegalovirus exposure and HLA in healthy donors. It was with 60 Vbeta and 13 Jbeta primers that the PCR ran. TCRdb's copy holds only in-frame clones and misses some; the assay was immunoSEQ multiplex PCR. Of 95,000 to 100,000 clones detected, approximately 85% appear once; the ten largest clones hold approximately 4%. Sequencing was carried out using PBMCs. The source of these receptors is a man aged 25-40 years in good health and CMV-seronegative.

V is TRBV4-1 and J is TRBJ2-2, with 7 bases lining up with TRBD1. Trimming cost V 0 bases and J 2 bases; bases outside gene matches: 6. The germline V gene has CDR1 MGHRA and CDR2 YSYEKL. This CDR3 region has 17 residues. The CDR3 is CASSQDRGQTNTGELFF. Here the CDR3 DNA reads TGCGCCAGCAGCCAAGATCGGGGACAGACCAACACCGGGGAGCTGTTTTTT.

The chain is built from TRBV5-1 and TRBJ2-1, with TRBD2 matching over 7 bases. Trimming removed 3 bases from V and 5 bases from J; junction bases left unmatched: 5. The germline V gene has CDR1 SGHRS and CDR2 YFSETQ. There are 14 residues in the CDR3. The CDR3 region is CASSSSGTNNEQFF. Written as DNA, the CDR3 is TGCGCCAGCAGCTCCAGCGGGACCAACAATGAGCAGTTCTTC.

The rearrangement joins TRBV11-2 to TRBJ1-3, with D unresolved. This CDR3 spans 15 amino acids. V was clipped by 6 bases and J by 0 bases, with 12 bases between them. Germline CDR1 SGHAT, CDR2 FQNNGV. The CDR3 coding sequence is TGTGCCAGCAGTCTTCCAGGAAGCTCTGGAAACACCATATATTTT. It encodes CASSLPGSSGNTIYF.

V is TRBV19 and J is TRBJ2-4; maybe TRBD2 (7 bases). The CDR3 consists of 16 residues. CDR1 and CDR2 from the germline V gene are LNHDA and SQIVND (reference sequence). Trimming pared 5 bases from V and 4 bases from J, leaving 18 bases between. The CDR3 here is CASSARGRGLKNIQYF. The CDR3 nucleotides are TGTGCCAGTAGTGCCCGGGGCAGGGGACTAAAAAACATTCAGTACTTC.

The rearrangement joins TRBV7-2 to TRBJ1-1; weak D call: TRBD1 (6 bases). CDR1 SGHTA and CDR2 FQGNSA come from the germline V gene. Trimming pared 1 base from V and 4 bases from J, leaving 10 bases between. The CDR3 sequence is 14 residues long. The CDR3 nucleotides are TGTGCCAGCAGCTTAGATAGGGGGAGCACTGAAGCTTTCTTT. Protein sequence: CASSLDRGSTEAFF.

The chain combines TRBV18 with TRBJ1-5; D is ambiguous. Trimming removed 2 bases from V and 3 bases from J, with 8 bases in between. Per the germline V gene, CDR1 is KGHSH and CDR2 is LQKENI. This CDR3 is built from 14 residues. CDR3 protein: CASSPAEINQPQHF. CDR3 sequence (DNA): TGTGCCAGCTCACCAGCAGAAATCAATCAGCCCCAGCATTTT.

The V and J genes are TRBV10-3 and TRBJ2-7; 11 nucleotides agree with TRBD2. The germline V gene encodes CDR1 ENHRY and CDR2 SYGVKD. The CDR3 runs to 16 residues. The ends lost 4 bases at V and 0 bases at J; junction bases unmatched: 5. The CDR3 here is CAISGKTSGTSYEQYF. Written as DNA, the CDR3 is TGTGCCATCAGTGGCAAGACTAGCGGGACCTCCTACGAGCAGTACTTC.

The count of this clone is one. V is TRBV30 and J is TRBJ2-1; TRBD2 matches 11 bases. The junction had 9 bases not matched to a gene; V was cut back by 3 bases and J by 5 bases. The CDR3 is made up of 16 amino acids. Germline CDR1 GTSNPN, CDR2 SVGIG (reference sequence). The CDR3 DNA is TGTGCCTGGAGACGGCCGGGACTAGCGGACAACAATGAGCAGTTCTTC. Translation gives CAWRRPGLADNNEQFF. The full variable domain, in which reference TRBV30 and TRBJ2-1 provide the parts outside the CDR3, is SQTIHQWPATLVQPVGSPLSLECTVEGTSNPNLYWYRQAAGRGLQLLFYSVGIGQISSEVPQNLSASRPQDRQFILSSKKLLLSDSGFYLCAWRRPGLADNNEQFFGPGTRLTVL.

In its sample, this clone was seen once. This sequence joins TRBV7-2 and TRBJ2-1; 9 bases fit TRBD1. V lost 0 bases to trimming and J lost 7 bases; unmatched junction nucleotides: 10. Germline V gene lookup returns CDR1 SGHTA and CDR2 FQGNSA. CDR3 length: 17 amino acids. CDR3 bases: TGTGCCAGCAGCTTAGCCCCCCTACAGGGGGCTGGGAATGAGCAGTTCTTC. It translates to CASSLAPLQGAGNEQFF.

The J gene is TRBJ2-1, the V gene TRBV9; D gene unclear. V gave up 0 bases and J gave up 4 bases, with 5 bases separating them. The CDR3 is 13 amino acids. The germline V gene has CDR1 SGDLS and CDR2 YYNGEE. CDR3 sequence reads: CASSVGTYNEQFF. CDR3 sequence (DNA): TGTGCCAGCAGCGTAGGCACTTACAATGAGCAGTTCTTC. The full variable domain, with the rest looked up from reference TRBV9 and TRBJ2-1, is DSGVTQTPKHLITATGQRVTLRCSPRSGDLSVYWYQQSLDQGLQFLIQYYNGEERAKGNILERFSAQQFPDLHSELNLSSLELGDSALYFCASSVGTYNEQFFGPGTRLTVL.

This rearrangement joins TRBV27 to TRBJ1-2, with TRBD1 matching 7 bases. The CDR3 sequence is 18 residues long. With 5 bases clipped from V and 1 base from J, the junction kept 16 bases outside the gene matches. In germline, CDR1 is MNHEY, CDR2 SMNVEV (reference sequence). The chain's CDR3 is CASSPAGTVRDFNYGYTF. The CDR3 coding sequence is TGTGCCAGCAGTCCGGCCGGGACAGTTCGTGACTTTAACTATGGCTACACCTTC.

As to this clone: One junction end does not reproduce the germline sequence, and a read error may be involved. The rearrangement joins TRBV2 to TRBJ1-5; no definite D call. The germline V gene has CDR1 SNHLY and CDR2 FYNNEI. This CDR3 is 15 amino acids long. This chain's CDR3 is CASREGDYSNQPQHF. Here the CDR3 DNA reads TGTGCCAGCAGGGAAGGAGATTATAGCAATCAGCCCCAGCATTTT.

The chain joins TRBV5-3 to TRBJ1-6, with 11 bases identical to TRBD1. TRBV5-3 is an open reading frame, and its role is uncertain. CDR3 size: 15 residues. The J segment lost 8 bases and the V segment lost 5 bases, leaving 6 bases of the junction unmatched. The CDR3 is CARSSGQGADSPLHF. CDR3 sequence (DNA): TGTGCCAGAAGTTCCGGACAGGGGGCGGATTCACCCCTCCACTTT.

The rearrangement joins TRBV6-6 to TRBJ2-7; D is uncertain. The CDR3 contains 13 residues. Germline-derived CDR1 and CDR2 are MNHNY and SVGAGI (reference sequence). The V end lost 3 bases, the J end lost 2 bases, and 8 bases lay between the germline ends. CDR3 in amino acids: CASSYSPAYEQYF. The CDR3 bases are TGTGCCAGCAGTTATTCCCCGGCCTACGAGCAGTACTTC.

The rearrangement links TRBV7-3 to TRBJ2-1, with TRBD2 identical over 10 bases. The V gene's germline CDR1 is SGHTA and CDR2 FQGTGA. V was pared by 4 bases and J by 2 bases, with 8 bases of the junction left unmatched. The CDR3 spans 17 residues. The CDR3 nucleotides are TGTGCCAGCAGCTCTATAAGCGGGGGGGCTCCCTACAATGAGCAGTTCTTC. Residues: CASSSISGGAPYNEQFF. The full variable domain, its missing parts supplied by reference TRBV7-3 and TRBJ2-1, is GAGVSQTPSNKVTEKGKYVELRCDPISGHTALYWYRQSLGQGPEFLIYFQGTGAADDSGLPNDRFFAVRPEGSVSTLKIQRTERGDSAVYLCASSSISGGAPYNEQFFGPGTRLTVL.

This clone showed up just a few times. The chain is built from TRBV28 and TRBJ2-1, with TRBD2 identical over 7 bases. CDR3 length equals 14 residues. V lost 6 bases, J lost 7 bases, and 9 bases stayed unmatched. Germline CDR1 reads MDHEN; CDR2 reads SYDVKM. The chain's CDR3 is CASSLGEGPNEQFF. CDR3 coding DNA: TGTGCCAGCAGCCTCGGGGAGGGGCCGAATGAGCAGTTCTTC.

V gene TRBV6-4 combines with J gene TRBJ2-1; TRBD2 aligns across 9 bases. Germline V gene data show CDR1 as MRHNA and CDR2 as SNTAGT. V was pared by 6 bases and J by 8 bases, with 5 bases of the junction left unmatched. The CDR3 totals 13 residues. The CDR3 sequence is CASRGLAGDEQFF. Here the CDR3 DNA reads TGTGCCAGCAGGGGACTAGCCGGCGATGAGCAGTTCTTC.

The chain has TRBV19 and TRBJ2-1, with 7 bases that match TRBD1. V gave up 7 bases and J gave up 3 bases; unmatched junction bases: 6. Germline CDR1 and CDR2: LNHDA and SQIVND (reference sequence). The CDR3 has 14 residues. CDR3 in amino acids: CASNAQGFYNEQFF. CDR3 in DNA: TGTGCCAGTAACGCACAGGGGTTCTACAATGAGCAGTTCTTC.

V gene TRBV5-6 combines with J gene TRBJ2-7; 15 bases are a match to TRBD2. CDR1 is SGHDT and CDR2 is YYEEEE in the germline V gene. After removal of 0 bases from V and 12 bases from J, the junction contained 13 bases not matched to a gene. The CDR3 extends over 17 amino acids. As DNA, the CDR3 is TGTGCCAGCAGCTTGGGTTTTACCGGGACTAGCGGGGGGCCACCGTACTTC. This sequence encodes CASSLGFTGTSGGPPYF.

The V and J genes are TRBV4-1 and TRBJ1-3; 11 nucleotides line up with TRBD1. Per the germline V gene, CDR1 is MGHRA and CDR2 is YSYEKL. V dropped 4 bases and J dropped 3; count of bases not matched to a gene: 5. CDR3 length: 16 amino acids. CDR3 in DNA: TGCGCCAGCAGCCGGACAGGGGGCATAGTTGGAAACACCATATATTTT. Amino acid sequence: CASSRTGGIVGNTIYF.

The chain links TRBV4-2 to TRBJ2-1; D might be TRBD1 (5 bases). Germline-derived CDR1 and CDR2 are LGHNA and YNFKEQ. V was clipped by 4 bases and J by 8 bases, with 15 bases between them. This CDR3 region has 14 residues. The CDR3 DNA reads TGTGCCAGCAGCCCCAACGCGGACATCGATGAGCAGTTCTTC. Translation gives CASSPNADIDEQFF.

This clone was recorded only once. The chain employs TRBV9 and TRBJ1-2; D gene unclear. Germline V gene lookup returns CDR1 SGDLS and CDR2 YYNGEE. V lost 0 bases, J lost 6 bases, and 15 bases lay in between. The length of the CDR3 is 15 residues. In nucleotides, the CDR3 is TGTGCCAGCAGCGTAGGCCTCTCGGGTAGCAATGGCTACACCTTC. Its protein is CASSVGLSGSNGYTF.